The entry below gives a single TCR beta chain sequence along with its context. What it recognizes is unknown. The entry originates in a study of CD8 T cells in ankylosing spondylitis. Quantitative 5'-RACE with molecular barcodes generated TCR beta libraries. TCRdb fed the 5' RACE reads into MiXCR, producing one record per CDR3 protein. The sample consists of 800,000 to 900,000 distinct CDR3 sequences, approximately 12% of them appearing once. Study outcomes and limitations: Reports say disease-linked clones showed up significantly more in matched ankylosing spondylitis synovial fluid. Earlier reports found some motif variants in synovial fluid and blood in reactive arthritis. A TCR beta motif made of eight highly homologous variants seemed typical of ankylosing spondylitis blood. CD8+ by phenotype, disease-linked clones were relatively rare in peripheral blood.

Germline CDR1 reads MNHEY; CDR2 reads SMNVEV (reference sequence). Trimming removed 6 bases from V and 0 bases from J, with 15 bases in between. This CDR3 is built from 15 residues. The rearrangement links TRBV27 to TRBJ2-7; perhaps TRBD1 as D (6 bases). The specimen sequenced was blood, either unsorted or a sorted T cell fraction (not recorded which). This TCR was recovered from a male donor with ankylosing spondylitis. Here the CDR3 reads CASRRNRESSYEQYF. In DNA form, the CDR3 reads TGTGCCAGCAGGAGGAACAGGGAGAGCTCCTACGAGCAGTACTTC.